Following are 16 T cell receptor beta chains from one sample sequenced in a study of blood T cell repertoires in COVID-19. Libraries were prepared by immunoSEQ multiplex PCR; TCRdb keeps only in-frame clonotypes and omits some of them. The profile covers about 220,000 clones, with roughly 84% appearing a single time and nearly 20% taken by the ten largest. The sample comprised peripheral blood. The receptors here all came from a young man with active or convalescent COVID-19.

The gene calls are TRBV7-3 and TRBJ2-1; TRBD1 aligns across 7 bases. CDR3 length: 20 amino acids. Germline V gives CDR1 SGHTA, CDR2 FQGTGA. The V and J ends lost 5 bases and 9 bases, in that order; junction bases with no gene match: 28. The DNA for the CDR3 is TGTGCCAGCAGCATAGAGGACAGGAGAGGGGGCCTTGATTCAGTAGGTGAGCAGTTCTTC. Translating gives CASSIEDRRGGLDSVGEQFF. Full variable domain (missing parts from reference TRBV7-3 and TRBJ2-1): GAGVSQTPSNKVTEKGKYVELRCDPISGHTALYWYRQSLGQGPEFLIYFQGTGAADDSGLPNDRFFAVRPEGSVSTLKIQRTERGDSAVYLCASSIEDRRGGLDSVGEQFFGPGTRLTVL.

The chain employs TRBV20-1 and TRBJ2-4, with D maybe TRBD1 (5 bases). The CDR3 runs to 11 residues. CDR1 and CDR2 (germline): DFQATT, SNEGSKA (reference sequence). Trimming pared 2 bases from V and 13 bases from J, leaving 12 bases between. The CDR3: CSARTGPLQYF. As DNA, the CDR3 is TGCAGTGCTAGAACAGGACCCCTGCAGTACTTC.

The chain links TRBV20-1 to TRBJ1-1; TRBD1 agrees at 7 bases. The CDR3 sequence is 11 residues long. The junction had 5 bases not matched to a gene; V was cut back by 6 bases and J by 7 bases. From germline, CDR1 is DFQATT and CDR2 SNEGSKA (reference sequence). The CDR3 nucleotides read TGCAGTGCCCTGGACAGGCGTGAAGCTTTCTTT. Its translation is CSALDRREAFF.

The rearrangement joins TRBV28 to TRBJ1-2, with 7 bases matching TRBD1. Unmatched junction bases numbered 14, after V lost 8 bases and J lost 5 bases. CDR3 length: 15 residues. Germline values: CDR1 MDHEN, CDR2 SYDVKM. The CDR3 sequence is CASGPGTASFYGYTF. DNA of the CDR3: TGTGCCAGCGGACCTGGGACAGCCTCATTTTATGGCTACACCTTC.

The V gene is TRBV10-3, the J gene TRBJ1-2, with TRBD1 identical over 8 bases. The germline V gene has CDR1 ENHRY and CDR2 SYGVKD. The CDR3 sequence is 13 residues long. The V gene end was trimmed by 6 bases and the J gene end by 5 bases; junction bases not matched to a gene: 5. The CDR3 protein is CAIRPGQEYGYTF. DNA of the CDR3: TGTGCCATCAGGCCGGGACAGGAATATGGCTACACCTTC.

The gene calls are TRBV5-1 and TRBJ2-5; D gene unclear. V was pared by 7 bases and J by 5 bases, with 24 bases between. Germline V gives CDR1 SGHRS, CDR2 YFSETQ. CDR3 length: 16 amino acids. Here the CDR3 DNA reads TGCGCCAGCGGGCCCAATTCCCGGAAAGGTCGGGAGACCCAGTACTTC. It encodes CASGPNSRKGRETQYF. Full variable domain (rest looked up from reference TRBV5-1 and TRBJ2-5): KAGVTQTPRYLIKTRGQQVTLSCSPISGHRSVSWYQQTPGQGLQFLFEYFSETQRNKGNFPGRFSGRQFSNSRSEMNVSTLELGDSALYLCASGPNSRKGRETQYFGPGTRLLVL.

The chain recombines TRBV12-3 or TRBV12-4 with TRBJ1-1; D ambiguous. This CDR3 spans 12 amino acids. Trimming stripped 6 bases from V and 7 bases from J, with 12 bases between. Written as DNA, the CDR3 is TGTGCCAGCAGCGGAGACGGCAATGAAGCTTTCTTT. This sequence encodes CASSGDGNEAFF.

The V gene is TRBV4-2, the J gene TRBJ1-4; D gene unclear. This CDR3 is 16 amino acids long. Trimming stripped 3 bases from V and 0 bases from J, with 11 bases between. The germline gives CDR1 LGHNA, CDR2 YNFKEQ. The CDR3 loop reads CASSQYTAATNEKLFF. Here the CDR3 DNA reads TGTGCCAGCAGCCAGTATACAGCAGCAACTAATGAAAAACTGTTTTTT.

The rearrangement uses TRBV11-2 and TRBJ2-5; TRBD2 is a possible D gene (6 bases). The CDR3 length is 15 residues. The ends were cut back, 5 bases at V and 5 bases at J, with 18 bases in the middle. Per germline, CDR1 SGHAT and CDR2 FQNNGV. The CDR3 bases are TGTGCCAGCAGCCTCTCGGGGAGGCGGGGCGAGACCCAGTACTTC. Its translation: CASSLSGRRGETQYF.

This clone was detected a few times. The J gene is TRBJ2-7, the V gene TRBV7-2; 8 bases match TRBD2. V was clipped by 8 bases and J by 2 bases; unmatched bases: 5. This CDR3 is built from 13 residues. Germline CDR1 is SGHTA and CDR2 is FQGNSA. The CDR3 sequence: CASRGGLTYEQYF. The CDR3, as DNA: TGTGCCAGCCGGGGGGGACTAACCTACGAGCAGTACTTC.

The genes are TRBV6-1 and TRBJ2-2; a possible D gene is TRBD2 (6 bases). The CDR3 is 17 amino acids. V lost 4 bases to trimming and J lost 4 bases, with 19 bases between them. Germline-derived CDR1 and CDR2 are MNHNS and SASEGT. The CDR3 nucleotides are TGTGCCAGCAGTGTACTTCTAGCCGGGAGTACCACCGGGGAGCTGTTTTTT. Protein product: CASSVLLAGSTTGELFF.

The V gene is TRBV5-3, the J gene TRBJ1-1; D not resolved. TRBV5-3 is given ORF status, its function remaining uncertain. V was shortened by 3 bases and J by 4 bases, with 25 bases between the two germline ends. The length of the CDR3 is 18 residues. The CDR3 here is CARSSQPKAGIGGTEAFF. The CDR3 DNA is TGTGCCAGAAGCTCCCAACCAAAGGCGGGCATAGGAGGCACTGAAGCTTTCTTT.

This clone has only one observation. This chain joins TRBV6-2 or TRBV6-3 and TRBJ1-1; TRBD1 matches 7 bases. The V and J ends lost 5 bases and 5 bases, in that order; junction bases with no gene match: 11. Per the germline V gene, CDR1 is MNHEY and CDR2 is SVGEGT. This CDR3 is 15 amino acids long. The CDR3 region is CASSTRQGRITEAFF. In DNA form, the CDR3 reads TGTGCCAGCAGTACCCGACAGGGAAGAATAACTGAAGCTTTCTTT.

J is TRBJ1-1 and V is TRBV5-4; 11 nucleotides line up with TRBD1. Trimming took 2 bases from V and 5 from J; bases not matched to a gene: 5. Germline assignment: CDR1 SGHNT and CDR2 YYREEE (reference sequence). CDR3 length equals 15 residues. This CDR3 is CASSFWTGGRTEAFF. The CDR3 nucleotides read TGTGCCAGCAGCTTCTGGACAGGGGGCCGGACTGAAGCTTTCTTT.

The J gene is TRBJ1-2, the V gene TRBV5-1; D gene ambiguous. This CDR3 comprises 14 residues. In germline, CDR1 is SGHRS, CDR2 YFSETQ. V was clipped by 6 bases and J by 4 bases, with 16 bases between them. The CDR3 loop is CASKPSDILYGYTF. The CDR3 bases are TGCGCCAGCAAACCATCAGACATACTCTATGGCTACACCTTC.

J is TRBJ2-1 and V is TRBV28; 10 nucleotides agree with TRBD2. The CDR3 consists of 16 residues. V lost 2 bases to trimming and J lost 7 bases; unmatched junction nucleotides: 8. CDR1 MDHEN and CDR2 SYDVKM come from the germline V gene. The CDR3 loop is CASSLTGLAVSNEQFF. Written as DNA, the CDR3 is TGTGCCAGCAGTTTAACAGGACTAGCGGTCTCAAATGAGCAGTTCTTC.